Each of the 23 T cell receptor beta chains below was sequenced from the same sample in a study of blood T cell repertoires in COVID-19. Using immunoSEQ multiplex PCR, the repertoire was profiled, and TCRdb retains in-frame clones only, with some absent. The sample lists some 270,000 clones, approximately 85% seen once, with approximately 9% in the top ten. The specimen sequenced was PBMCs or T cells enriched from blood (not recorded which). The receptors originated from a woman aged 45-59 years with acute COVID-19.

The J gene is TRBJ1-1, the V gene TRBV6-5, with unresolved D. The V end lost 3 bases, the J end lost 4 bases, and 12 bases lay between the germline ends. Germline values: CDR1 MNHEY, CDR2 SVGAGI. The CDR3 has 14 amino acids. As DNA, the CDR3 is TGTGCCAGCAGTTATCGTTCACAGACCACTGAAGCTTTCTTT. Its protein is CASSYRSQTTEAFF.

This chain joins TRBV7-2 and TRBJ1-4, with TRBD1 matching 7 bases. Trimming at V came to 1 base and at J to 4 bases, leaving 9 bases not matched to a gene. CDR3 length: 17 amino acids. CDR1 and CDR2 from the germline V gene are SGHTA and FQGNSA. The CDR3 nucleotides are TGTGCCAGCAGCTTAGGACAGGGTGGGATGCTTAATGAAAAACTGTTTTTT. Its protein is CASSLGQGGMLNEKLFF.

The V gene is TRBV19, the J gene TRBJ1-2; D perhaps matches TRBD1 (5 bases). Germline values: CDR1 LNHDA, CDR2 SQIVND (reference sequence). V lost 0 bases to trimming and J lost 4 bases, with 9 bases between them. CDR3 length equals 14 residues. CDR3 DNA sequence: TGTGCCAGTAGTATAGATCGGGACTTCTATGGCTACACCTTC. The encoded protein is CASSIDRDFYGYTF.

V usage is TRBV3-1 (or the pseudogene TRBV3-2) and J usage is TRBJ2-2; 11 bases map to TRBD2. CDR3 size: 16 residues. V lost 4 bases, J lost 2 bases, and 3 bases stayed unmatched. Germline V gene data show CDR1 as LGHDT and CDR2 as YNNKEL (reference sequence). This chain's CDR3 is CASSLTSGRNTGELFF. The CDR3 nucleotides read TGTGCCAGCAGCCTTACTAGCGGGAGAAACACCGGGGAGCTGTTTTTT.

J is TRBJ1-1 and V is TRBV25-1; D remains unclear. The germline gives CDR1 MGHDK, CDR2 SYGVNS. V lost 1 base and J lost 4, with 10 bases in between. The CDR3 runs 14 residues. The chain's CDR3 is CASSEWEGFTEAFF. The CDR3 nucleotides are TGTGCCAGCAGTGAATGGGAGGGATTCACTGAAGCTTTCTTT.

The chain uses TRBV6-5 and TRBJ1-1, with D possibly being TRBD1 (5 bases). CDR1 is MNHEY, CDR2 SVGAGI, per germline. Between the trimmed V and J ends, which lost 5 bases and 4 bases, there was a span of 11 bases. The CDR3 totals 13 residues. In nucleotides, the CDR3 is TGTGCCAGCAGTCAGGTTAGGGGCACTGAAGCTTTCTTT. Protein sequence: CASSQVRGTEAFF.

The V gene is TRBV4-2, the J gene TRBJ2-5, with 7 nucleotides matching TRBD1. The CDR3 loop spans 15 amino acids. V trimming: 4 bases; J trimming: 6 bases; junction bases outside the gene matches: 11. Germline-derived CDR1 and CDR2 are LGHNA and YNFKEQ. The CDR3 region is CASSPQVGGVKTQYF. Here the CDR3 DNA reads TGTGCCAGCAGCCCACAAGTAGGGGGCGTGAAGACCCAGTACTTC.

This chain links TRBV6-6 with TRBJ1-2; TRBD1 matches 7 bases. The CDR3 consists of 12 residues. Germline V gives CDR1 MNHNY, CDR2 SVGAGI (reference sequence). After removal of 9 bases from V and 3 bases from J, the junction contained 4 bases not matched to a gene. The CDR3 spells CASWGTDYGYTF. DNA of the CDR3: TGTGCCAGTTGGGGGACAGACTATGGCTACACCTTC.

The chain couples TRBV19 to TRBJ1-2; a possible D gene is TRBD1 (6 bases). Trimming stripped 6 bases from V and 8 bases from J, with 13 bases between. The CDR3 extends over 12 amino acids. CDR1 LNHDA and CDR2 SQIVND come from the germline V gene (reference sequence). The CDR3 region is CASSGTFGGYTF. In DNA, the CDR3 is TGTGCCAGTAGCGGGACATTTGGCGGCTACACCTTC.

The CDR3 loop reads CASRGPQGANTEAFF. CDR3 nucleotides: TGTGCCAGCAGGGGACCACAGGGGGCGAACACTGAAGCTTTCTTT. The chain uses TRBV6-5 and TRBJ1-1; 9 positions agree with TRBD1. V shed 6 bases and J 1 base; nucleotides not matched to a gene: 6. The germline V gene has CDR1 MNHEY and CDR2 SVGAGI. The CDR3 length is 15 residues.

For this clone: One end of the junction varies from germline; a read error may be responsible. The sample holds other DNA sequences that translate to the same CDR3. The chain couples TRBV7-8 to TRBJ1-6; 7 positions match TRBD1. The V gene's germline CDR1 is SGHVS and CDR2 FQNEAQ. The CDR3 has 15 residues. Written as DNA, the CDR3 is TGTGCCAGCAGCTTCGAGGGGGCGGAAAATTCACCCCTCCATTTT. Protein: CASSFEGAENSPLHF.

This sequence joins TRBV19 and TRBJ2-2; D not certain. This CDR3 has 15 amino acids. V shed 3 bases and J shed 4 bases, with 12 bases lying between them. Per germline, CDR1 LNHDA and CDR2 SQIVND (reference sequence). The CDR3 DNA is TGTGCCAGTAGTATGAGGTCGGGTTCCACCGGGGAGCTGTTTTTT. Protein product: CASSMRSGSTGELFF. The whole variable domain, remainder taken from reference TRBV19 and TRBJ2-2, is DGGITQSPKYLFRKEGQNVTLSCEQNLNHDAMYWYRQDPGQGLRLIYYSQIVNDFQKGDIAEGYSVSREKKESFPLTVTSAQKNPTAFYLCASSMRSGSTGELFFGEGSRLTVL.

This chain links TRBV5-1 with TRBJ2-2; D might be TRBD1 (6 bases). The V end was cut by 0 bases, the J end by 0 bases, with 9 bases between. The CDR3 sequence is 16 residues long. CDR1 is SGHRS, CDR2 YFSETQ, per germline. CDR3 sequence (DNA): TGCGCCAGCAGCTTGGTGGCAGGGGCGAACACCGGGGAGCTGTTTTTT. The encoded protein is CASSLVAGANTGELFF.

This chain links TRBV18 with TRBJ1-1; D is undetermined. In germline, CDR1 is KGHSH, CDR2 LQKENI. This CDR3 is built from 13 residues. Trimming pared 4 bases from V and 2 bases from J, leaving 8 bases between. The CDR3 sequence is CASSRGYNTEAFF. CDR3 in DNA: TGTGCCAGCTCACGCGGTTATAACACTGAAGCTTTCTTT.

The chain is built from TRBV7-8 and TRBJ2-7, with D hard to call. The CDR3 runs to 11 residues. The germline gives CDR1 SGHVS, CDR2 FQNEAQ. V lost 5 bases to trimming and J lost 4 bases, with 6 bases between them. CDR3 nucleotides: TGTGCCAGCAGCGCGACATACGAGCAGTACTTC. It encodes CASSATYEQYF. The full variable domain, with the rest looked up from reference TRBV7-8 and TRBJ2-7, is GAGVSQSPRYKVAKRGQDVALRCDPISGHVSLFWYQQALGQGPEFLTYFQNEAQLDKSGLPSDRFFAERPEGSVSTLKIQRTQQEDSAVYLCASSATYEQYFGPGTRLTVT.

The table lists this clone with a count of one. The genes are TRBV6-5 and TRBJ2-5; maybe TRBD2 (6 bases). V gave up 8 bases and J gave up 2 bases, with 18 bases separating them. The CDR3 runs 15 residues. The V gene's germline CDR1 is MNHEY and CDR2 SVGAGI. CDR3 bases: TGTGCCAGCCCCAAGGGAGGCTCACAACAAGAGACCCAGTACTTC. It encodes CASPKGGSQQETQYF.

The chain is built from TRBV15 and TRBJ1-1; a possible D gene is TRBD1 (5 bases). CDR1 and CDR2 from the germline V gene are LNHNV and YYDKDF (reference sequence). Trimming cost V 5 bases and J 1 base, with 14 bases left between them. The length of the CDR3 is 15 residues. The CDR3 reads CATSPAGGRNTEAFF. CDR3 bases: TGTGCCACCAGCCCGGCGGGGGGAAGGAACACTGAAGCTTTCTTT. Looking up the rest from reference TRBV15 and TRBJ1-1 gives the full variable domain: DAMVIQNPRYQVTQFGKPVTLSCSQTLNHNVMYWYQQKSSQAPKLLFHYYDKDFNNEADTPDNFQSRRPNTSFCFLDIRSPGLGDTAMYLCATSPAGGRNTEAFFGQGTRLTVV.

The rearrangement links TRBV14 to TRBJ1-2; D unclear. The CDR3 contains 15 residues. With 4 bases removed from V and 3 bases from J, the gap between germline ends came to 15 bases. Germline loops: CDR1 SGHDN, CDR2 FVKESK. CDR3: CASSPAGRNYYGYTF. CDR3 bases: TGTGCCAGCAGCCCGGCGGGTCGGAATTACTATGGCTACACCTTC.

Note on this clone: Given a much more abundant clone one base away, this may be a read error. V usage is TRBV11-2 and J usage is TRBJ1-2; 8 bases agree with TRBD1. Per the germline V gene, CDR1 is SGHAT and CDR2 is FQNNGV. The length of the CDR3 is 14 residues. V was pared by 1 base and J by 2 bases, with 0 bases of the junction left unmatched. The chain's CDR3 is CASSLGTGNYGYTF. CDR3 in DNA: TGTGCCAGCAGCTTAGGGACAGGGAACTATGGCTACACCTTC.

V usage is TRBV6-2 or TRBV6-3 and J usage is TRBJ1-1, with D maybe TRBD1 (5 bases). V was pared by 6 bases and J by 0 bases, with 14 bases between. The germline CDR1 and CDR2 sequences are MNHEY and SVGEGT. This CDR3 contains 15 residues. The CDR3 nucleotides are TGTGCCAGCAGCATCGGGGGAATCATGAACACTGAAGCTTTCTTT. Amino acids: CASSIGGIMNTEAFF.

The CDR3 DNA reads TGTGCCAGCAGCCAAGATTCCGGGTCGGATCAGCCCCAGCATTTT. This translates into CASSQDSGSDQPQHF. The chain combines TRBV3-1 (or the pseudogene TRBV3-2) with TRBJ1-5; D uncertain. Germline assignment: CDR1 LGHDT and CDR2 YNNKEL (reference sequence). CDR3 size: 15 residues. Trimming took off 0 bases at V and 5 bases at J, with 11 bases between the two ends.

The rearrangement joins TRBV10-3 to TRBJ2-7, with 7 bases aligning to TRBD1. Per the germline V gene, CDR1 is ENHRY and CDR2 is SYGVKD. The J segment lost 0 bases and the V segment lost 6 bases, leaving 2 bases of the junction unmatched. The length of the CDR3 is 13 residues. CDR3 protein: CAIRDRPSYEQYF. CDR3 nucleotides: TGTGCCATCAGGGACAGGCCCTCCTACGAGCAGTACTTC.

J is TRBJ1-2 and V is TRBV28; possibly TRBD1 for D (6 bases). V was cut by 7 bases and J by 5 bases, with 20 bases left in between. This CDR3 is 15 amino acids long. Germline assignment: CDR1 MDHEN and CDR2 SYDVKM. The CDR3 DNA reads as TGTGCCAGCACCTCGGGGGGGGGCGCCCTTTATGGCTACACCTTC. Encoded protein: CASTSGGGALYGYTF.